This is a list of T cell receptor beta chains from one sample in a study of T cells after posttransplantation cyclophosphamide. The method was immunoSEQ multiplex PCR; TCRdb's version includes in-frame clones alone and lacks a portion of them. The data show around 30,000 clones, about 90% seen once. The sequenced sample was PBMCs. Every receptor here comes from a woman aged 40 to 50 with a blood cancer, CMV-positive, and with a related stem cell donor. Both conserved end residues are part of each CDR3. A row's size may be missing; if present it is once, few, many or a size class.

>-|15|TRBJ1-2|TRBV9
CASSVGVGSGYGYTF
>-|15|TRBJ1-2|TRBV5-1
CASSAATGAVSGYTF
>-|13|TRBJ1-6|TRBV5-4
CASSLGLSSPLHF
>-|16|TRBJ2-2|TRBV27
CASSLTGVSNTGELFF
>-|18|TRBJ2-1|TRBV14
CASSQEWAGESSYNEQFF
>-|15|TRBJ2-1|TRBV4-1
CASSLNQGSYNEQFF
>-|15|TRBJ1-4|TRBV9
CASSVGPGEGEKLFF
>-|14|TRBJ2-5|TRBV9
CASSVTGRSETQYF
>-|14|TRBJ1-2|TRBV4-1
CASSQQGRKTAHTF
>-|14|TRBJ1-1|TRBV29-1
CSVRDRGSGTEAFF
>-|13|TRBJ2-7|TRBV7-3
CASSTTGGYEQYF
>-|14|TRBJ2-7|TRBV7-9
CASSLGGPAYEQYF
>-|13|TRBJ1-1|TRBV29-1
CSVESGGNTEAFF
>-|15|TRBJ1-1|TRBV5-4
CASSTGTGMNTEAFF
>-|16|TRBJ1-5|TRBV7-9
CASSLGRQGAEQPQHF
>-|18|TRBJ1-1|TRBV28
CASSPILGQGASNTEAFF
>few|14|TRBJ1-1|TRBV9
CASSVGTGAHWAFF
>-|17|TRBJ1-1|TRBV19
CASSNSGQGWVSTEAFF
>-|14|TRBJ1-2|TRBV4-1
CATQGVAGDYGYTF
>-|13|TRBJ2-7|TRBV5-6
CASSSGRGYEQYF
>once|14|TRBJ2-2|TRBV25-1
CASSDGAYPGELFF
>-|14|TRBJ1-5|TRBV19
CASSVRDRNQPQHF
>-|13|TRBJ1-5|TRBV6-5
CASTQGEDQPQHF
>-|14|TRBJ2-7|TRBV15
CATSRDRRAGEQYF